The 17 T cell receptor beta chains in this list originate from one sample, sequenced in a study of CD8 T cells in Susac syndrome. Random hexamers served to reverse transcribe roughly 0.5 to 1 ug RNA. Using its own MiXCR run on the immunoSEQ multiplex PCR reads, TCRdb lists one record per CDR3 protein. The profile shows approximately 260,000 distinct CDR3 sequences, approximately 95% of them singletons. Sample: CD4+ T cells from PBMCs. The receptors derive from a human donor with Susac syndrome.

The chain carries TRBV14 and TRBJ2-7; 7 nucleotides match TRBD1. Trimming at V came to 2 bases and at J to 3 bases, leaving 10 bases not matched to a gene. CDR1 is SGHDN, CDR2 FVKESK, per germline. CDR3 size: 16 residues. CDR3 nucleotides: TGTGCCAGCAGCCAACCGGGACAGCCCACCCTCTACGAGCAGTACTTC. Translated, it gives CASSQPGQPTLYEQYF.

DNA of the CDR3: TGTGCCACCAGTGATTTGACTGGACAGGGGAGTGAAGAGACCCAGTACTTC. Encoded protein: CATSDLTGQGSEETQYF. The chain is built from TRBV24-1 and TRBJ2-5; 9 bases are a match to TRBD1. V shed 0 bases and J 3 bases; nucleotides not matched to a gene: 7. Germline lookup yields CDR1 KGHDR and CDR2 SFDVKD. CDR3 length: 17 amino acids.

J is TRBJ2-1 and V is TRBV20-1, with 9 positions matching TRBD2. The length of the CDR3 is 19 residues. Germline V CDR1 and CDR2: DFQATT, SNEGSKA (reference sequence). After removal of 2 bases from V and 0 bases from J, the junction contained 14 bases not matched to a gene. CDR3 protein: CSARRSTLGTSSSYNEQFF. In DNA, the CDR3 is TGCAGTGCTAGAAGGTCTACTTTGGGGACTAGCAGCTCCTACAATGAGCAGTTCTTC.

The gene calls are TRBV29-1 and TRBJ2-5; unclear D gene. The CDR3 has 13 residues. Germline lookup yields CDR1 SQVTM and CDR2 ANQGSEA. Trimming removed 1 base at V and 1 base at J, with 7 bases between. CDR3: CSVEGRFQETQYF. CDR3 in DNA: TGCAGCGTTGAAGGCCGGTTCCAAGAGACCCAGTACTTC. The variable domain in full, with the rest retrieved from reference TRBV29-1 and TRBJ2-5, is SAVISQKPSRDICQRGTSLTIQCQVDSQVTMMFWYRQQPGQSLTLIATANQGSEATYESGFVIDKFPISRPNLTFSTLTVSNMSPEDSSIYLCSVEGRFQETQYFGPGTRLLVL.

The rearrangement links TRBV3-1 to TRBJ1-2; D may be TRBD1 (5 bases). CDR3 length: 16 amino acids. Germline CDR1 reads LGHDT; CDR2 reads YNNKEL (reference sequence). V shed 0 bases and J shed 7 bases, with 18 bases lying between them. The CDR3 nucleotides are TGTGCCAGCAGCCAAGATTATCCAGCAGGTGGGGGTGGCTACACCTTC. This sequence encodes CASSQDYPAGGGGYTF.

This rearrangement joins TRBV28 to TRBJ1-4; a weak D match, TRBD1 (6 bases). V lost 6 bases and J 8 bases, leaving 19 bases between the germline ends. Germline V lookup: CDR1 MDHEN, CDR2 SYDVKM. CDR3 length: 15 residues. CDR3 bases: TGTGCCAGCAGCCCTCGTTGGGGGGCCGGAGAAAAACTGTTTTTT. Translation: CASSPRWGAGEKLFF.

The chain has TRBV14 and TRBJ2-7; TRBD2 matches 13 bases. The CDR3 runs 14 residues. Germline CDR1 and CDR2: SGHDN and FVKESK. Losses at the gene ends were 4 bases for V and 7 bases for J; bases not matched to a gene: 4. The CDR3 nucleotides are TGTGCCAGCAGCCCACGACTAGCGGGAGGAGAGCAGTACTTC. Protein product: CASSPRLAGGEQYF.

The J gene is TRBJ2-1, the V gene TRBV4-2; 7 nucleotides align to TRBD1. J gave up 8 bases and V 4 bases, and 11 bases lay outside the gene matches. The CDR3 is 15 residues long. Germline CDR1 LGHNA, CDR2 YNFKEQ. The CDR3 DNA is TGTGCCAGCAGCCTCTCGACAGGGCTCACCGATGAGCAGTTCTTC. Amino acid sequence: CASSLSTGLTDEQFF.

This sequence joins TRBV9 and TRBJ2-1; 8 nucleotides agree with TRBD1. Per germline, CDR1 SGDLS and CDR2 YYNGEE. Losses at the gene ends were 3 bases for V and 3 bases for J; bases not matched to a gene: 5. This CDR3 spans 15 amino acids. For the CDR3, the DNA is TGTGCCAGCAGCGCCCGTGGGACAGGCTACAATGAGCAGTTCTTC. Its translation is CASSARGTGYNEQFF.

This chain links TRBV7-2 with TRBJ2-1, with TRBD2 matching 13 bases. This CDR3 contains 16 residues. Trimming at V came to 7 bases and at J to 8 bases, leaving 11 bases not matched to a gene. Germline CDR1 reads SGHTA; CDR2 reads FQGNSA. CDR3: CASTAWTSGRVHEQFF. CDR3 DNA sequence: TGTGCCAGCACTGCCTGGACTAGCGGGAGAGTCCATGAGCAGTTCTTC.

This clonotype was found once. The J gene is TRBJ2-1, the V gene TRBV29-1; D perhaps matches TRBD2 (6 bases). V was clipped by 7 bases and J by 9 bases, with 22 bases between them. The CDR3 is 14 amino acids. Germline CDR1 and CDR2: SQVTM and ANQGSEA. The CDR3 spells CSAFTSPVQTEQFF. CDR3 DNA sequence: TGCAGCGCCTTCACTAGCCCGGTCCAGACTGAGCAGTTCTTC.

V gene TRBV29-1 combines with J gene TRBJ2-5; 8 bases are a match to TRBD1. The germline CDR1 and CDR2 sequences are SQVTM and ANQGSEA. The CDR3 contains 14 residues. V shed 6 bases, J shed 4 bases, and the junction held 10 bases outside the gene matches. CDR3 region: CSVGTGGRAETQYF. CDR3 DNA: TGCAGCGTGGGAACAGGGGGTCGAGCAGAGACCCAGTACTTC.

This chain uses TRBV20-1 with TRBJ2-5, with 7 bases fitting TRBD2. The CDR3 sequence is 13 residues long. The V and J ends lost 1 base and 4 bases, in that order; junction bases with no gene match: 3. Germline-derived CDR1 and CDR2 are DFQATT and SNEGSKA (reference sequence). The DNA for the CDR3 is TGCAGTGCTAGAGGACGCGGGGGAGAGACCCAGTACTTC. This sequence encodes CSARGRGGETQYF.

The CDR3 region is CASSLGAVEQFF. The DNA for the CDR3 is TGCGCCAGCAGCTTGGGCGCCGTTGAGCAGTTCTTC. The V and J genes are TRBV5-1 and TRBJ2-1; D unclear. Germline-derived CDR1 and CDR2 are SGHRS and YFSETQ. The length of the CDR3 is 12 residues. The V gene lost 0 bases and the J gene lost 9 bases, with 7 bases spanning the gap.

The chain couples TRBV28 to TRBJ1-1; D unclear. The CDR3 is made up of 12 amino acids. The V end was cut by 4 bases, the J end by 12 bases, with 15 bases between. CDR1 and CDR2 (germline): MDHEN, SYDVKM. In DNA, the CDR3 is TGTGCCAGCAGTTCCCACGGCGGGATCCCTTTCTTT. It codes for CASSSHGGIPFF.

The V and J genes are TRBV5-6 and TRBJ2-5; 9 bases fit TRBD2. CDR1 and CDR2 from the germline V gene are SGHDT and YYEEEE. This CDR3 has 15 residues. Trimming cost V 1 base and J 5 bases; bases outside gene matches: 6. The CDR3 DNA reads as TGTGCCAGCAGCTTGTTTAGCGGGAGCGGCGAGACCCAGTACTTC. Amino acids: CASSLFSGSGETQYF.

The CDR3 nucleotides read TGCAGCGTTGAAGGGACTAGCGGGATAGTGAATGAGCAGTTCTTC. Its protein product is CSVEGTSGIVNEQFF. This chain connects TRBV29-1 to TRBJ2-1; 12 bases agree with TRBD2. This CDR3 contains 15 residues. Per the germline V gene, CDR1 is SQVTM and CDR2 is ANQGSEA. Trimming took 1 base from V and 7 from J; bases not matched to a gene: 5.